This TCR beta chain was identified during a study of T-cell memory formation after mild COVID-19. The CDR3 contains 14 residues. Trimming cost V 4 bases and J 5 bases, with 15 bases left between them. The germline V gene encodes CDR1 SEHNR and CDR2 FQNEAQ (reference sequence). This clonotype was counted only a few times. TCRdb re-derived calls from the 5' RACE reads in MiXCR, one entry per CDR3 protein. Counted here are about 470,000 distinct CDR3 sequences, roughly 23% occurring once; the ten biggest clones make up approximately 13%. The chain couples TRBV7-9 to TRBJ2-7; D gene ambiguous. Sequencing used PBMCs or a T cell subset sorted from them (not recorded which). The receptor's source is an adult woman who had mild COVID-19 (a few samples of this study predate the infection). Cell type and time point are not known. CDR3 DNA sequence: TGTGCCAGCAGCTCGCCGAGTTATCTGGACGAGCAGTACTTC. This codes for CASSSPSYLDEQYF.